This T cell receptor (beta chain) comes out of a study of shared clonotypes between healthy human individuals. Study-level results: Investigators expected sequencing depth to affect clonotype sharing among donors. Sample collection involved blood only; tissue repertoires are likely different.

CDR1 SEHNR and CDR2 FQNEAQ come from the germline V gene (reference sequence). CDR3 length: 17 amino acids. V was clipped by 0 bases and J by 7 bases; unmatched bases: 8. Points on this clone: Antigen: not known.

Unsorted PBMC replicate PCRs drew on about 290 ng DNA, representing tens of thousands of T cell genomes. The repertoire was sequenced with immunoSEQ multiplex PCR; TCRdb's copy has only in-frame clones and lacks some. The data contain about 490,000 clones, more than 75% of them seen just once; the ten biggest clones take up around 12%. V usage is TRBV7-9 and J usage is TRBJ1-4; 10 bases map to TRBD1. The TCR sequence derives from a woman in her forties in good health. Some clones in this sample may be carry-over from other donors' samples. The sequencing sample was made of PBMCs. CDR3 sequence: CASSLADRGRSSEKLFF. The CDR3 DNA follows: TGTGCCAGCAGCTTAGCAGACAGGGGGCGAAGCAGTGAAAAACTGTTTTTT.